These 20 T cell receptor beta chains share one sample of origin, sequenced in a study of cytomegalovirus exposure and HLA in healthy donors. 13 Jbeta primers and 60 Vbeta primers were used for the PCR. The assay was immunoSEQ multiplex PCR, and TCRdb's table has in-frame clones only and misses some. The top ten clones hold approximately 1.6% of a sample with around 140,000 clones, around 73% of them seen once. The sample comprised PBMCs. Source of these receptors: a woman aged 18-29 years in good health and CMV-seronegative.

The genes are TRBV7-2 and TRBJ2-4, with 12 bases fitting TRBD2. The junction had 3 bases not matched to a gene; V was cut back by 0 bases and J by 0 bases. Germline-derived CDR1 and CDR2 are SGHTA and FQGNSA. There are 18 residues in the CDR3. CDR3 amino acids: CASSLASSGGGAKNIQYF. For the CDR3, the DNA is TGTGCCAGCAGCTTAGCGTCTAGCGGGGGGGGAGCCAAAAACATTCAGTACTTC.

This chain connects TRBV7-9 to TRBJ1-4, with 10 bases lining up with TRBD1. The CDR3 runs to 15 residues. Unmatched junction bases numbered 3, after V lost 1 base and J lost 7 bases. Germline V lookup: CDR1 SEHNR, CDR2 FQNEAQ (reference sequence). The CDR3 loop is CASSLGDRGIEKLFF. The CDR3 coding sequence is TGTGCCAGCAGCTTAGGGGACAGGGGCATTGAAAAACTGTTTTTT.

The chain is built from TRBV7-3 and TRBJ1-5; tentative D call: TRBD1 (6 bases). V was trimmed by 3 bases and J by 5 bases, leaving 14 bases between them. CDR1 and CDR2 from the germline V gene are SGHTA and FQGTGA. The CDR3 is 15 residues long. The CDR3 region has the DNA TGTGCCAGCAGCTTCCAGGGTCAGGGGCATCAGCCCCAGCATTTT. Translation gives CASSFQGQGHQPQHF.

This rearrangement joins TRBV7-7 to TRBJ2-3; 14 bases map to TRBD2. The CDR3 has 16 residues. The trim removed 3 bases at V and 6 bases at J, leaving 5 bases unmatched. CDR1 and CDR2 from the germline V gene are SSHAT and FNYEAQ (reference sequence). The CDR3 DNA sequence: TGTGCCAGCAGCTTGGGACTAGCGGGAGATTTGGATACGCAGTATTTT. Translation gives CASSLGLAGDLDTQYF.

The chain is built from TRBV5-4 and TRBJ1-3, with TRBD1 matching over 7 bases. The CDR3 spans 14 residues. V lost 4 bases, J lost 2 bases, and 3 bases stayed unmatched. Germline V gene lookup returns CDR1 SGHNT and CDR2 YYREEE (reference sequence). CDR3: CASSRQGPGNTIYF. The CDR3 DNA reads TGTGCCAGCAGCCGACAGGGTCCTGGAAACACCATATATTTT.

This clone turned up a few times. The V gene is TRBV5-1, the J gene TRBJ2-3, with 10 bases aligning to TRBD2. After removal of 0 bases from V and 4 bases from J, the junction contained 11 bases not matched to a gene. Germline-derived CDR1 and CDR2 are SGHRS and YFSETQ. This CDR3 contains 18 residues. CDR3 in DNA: TGCGCCAGCAGCTTGGAAGCTAGCGGGAGTGTACGCGCAGATACGCAGTATTTT. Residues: CASSLEASGSVRADTQYF.

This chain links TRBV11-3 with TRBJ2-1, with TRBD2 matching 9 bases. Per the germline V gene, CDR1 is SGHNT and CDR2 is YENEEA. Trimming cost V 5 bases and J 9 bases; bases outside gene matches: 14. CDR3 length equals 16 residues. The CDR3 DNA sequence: TGTGCCAGCAGCCAAGGGGGCGGGAGGGCCCGAGGTGAGCAGTTCTTC. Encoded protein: CASSQGGGRARGEQFF.

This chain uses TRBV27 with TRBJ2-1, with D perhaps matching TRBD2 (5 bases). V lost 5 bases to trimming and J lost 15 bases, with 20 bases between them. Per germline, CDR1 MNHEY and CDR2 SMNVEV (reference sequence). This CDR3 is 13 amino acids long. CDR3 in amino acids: CASSLPGEGVMFF. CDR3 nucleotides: TGTGCCAGCAGTCTCCCCGGTGAGGGAGTGATGTTCTTC.

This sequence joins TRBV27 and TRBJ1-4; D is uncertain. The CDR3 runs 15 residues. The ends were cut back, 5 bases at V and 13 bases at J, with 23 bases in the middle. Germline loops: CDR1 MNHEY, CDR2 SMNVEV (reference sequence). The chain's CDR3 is CASSNPALGRWRLFF. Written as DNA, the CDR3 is TGTGCCAGCAGTAACCCCGCTTTGGGTCGTTGGAGACTGTTTTTT. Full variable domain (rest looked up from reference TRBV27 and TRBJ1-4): EAQVTQNPRYLITVTGKKLTVTCSQNMNHEYMSWYRQDPGLGLRQIYYSMNVEVTDKGDVPEGYKVSRKEKRNFPLILESPSPNQTSLYFCASSNPALGRWRLFFGSGTQLSVL.

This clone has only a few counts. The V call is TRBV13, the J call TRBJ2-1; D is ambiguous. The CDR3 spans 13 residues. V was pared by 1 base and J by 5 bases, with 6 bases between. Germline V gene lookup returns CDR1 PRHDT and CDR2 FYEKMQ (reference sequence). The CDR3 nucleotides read TGTGCCAGCAGCTTAGAACAGAACAATGAGCAGTTCTTC. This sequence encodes CASSLEQNNEQFF. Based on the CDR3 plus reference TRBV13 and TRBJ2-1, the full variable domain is AAGVIQSPRHLIKEKRETATLKCYPIPRHDTVYWYQQGPGQDPQFLISFYEKMQSDKGSIPDRFSAQQFSDYHSELNMSSLELGDSALYFCASSLEQNNEQFFGPGTRLTVL.

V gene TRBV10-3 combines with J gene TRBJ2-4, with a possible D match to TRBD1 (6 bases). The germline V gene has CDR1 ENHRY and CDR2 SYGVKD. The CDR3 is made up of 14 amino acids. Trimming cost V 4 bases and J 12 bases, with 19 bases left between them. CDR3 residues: CAISGMGALSHQYF. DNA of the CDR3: TGTGCCATCAGTGGAATGGGGGCGCTTAGCCATCAGTACTTC.

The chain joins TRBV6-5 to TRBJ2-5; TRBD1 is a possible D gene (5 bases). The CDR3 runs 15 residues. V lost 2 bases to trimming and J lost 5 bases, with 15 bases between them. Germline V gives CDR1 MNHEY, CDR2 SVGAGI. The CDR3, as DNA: TGTGCCAGCAGTTACGACTCGACAGCGCGGGAGACCCAGTACTTC. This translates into CASSYDSTARETQYF.

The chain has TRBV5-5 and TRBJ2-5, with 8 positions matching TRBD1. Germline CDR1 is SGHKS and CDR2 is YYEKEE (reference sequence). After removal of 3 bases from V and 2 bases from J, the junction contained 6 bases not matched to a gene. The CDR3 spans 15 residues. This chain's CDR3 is CASSYRTGWQETQYF. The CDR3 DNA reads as TGTGCCAGCAGCTACCGGACAGGGTGGCAAGAGACCCAGTACTTC.

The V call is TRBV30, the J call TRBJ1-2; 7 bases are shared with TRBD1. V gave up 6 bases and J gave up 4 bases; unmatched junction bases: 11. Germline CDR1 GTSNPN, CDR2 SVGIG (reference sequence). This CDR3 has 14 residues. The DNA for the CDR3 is TGTGCCTGTCCAGGAGGGGGCAGGAGCTATGGCTACACCTTC. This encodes CACPGGGRSYGYTF.

CDR3 protein: CASSPQDRVNSPLHF. CDR3 DNA sequence: TGTGCCAGTAGCCCGCAGGACAGGGTGAATTCACCCCTCCACTTT. The V gene is TRBV19, the J gene TRBJ1-6; 8 bases align to TRBD1. The CDR3 is 15 amino acids. Trimming took 6 bases from V and 7 from J; bases not matched to a gene: 8. The germline V gene encodes CDR1 LNHDA and CDR2 SQIVND (reference sequence).

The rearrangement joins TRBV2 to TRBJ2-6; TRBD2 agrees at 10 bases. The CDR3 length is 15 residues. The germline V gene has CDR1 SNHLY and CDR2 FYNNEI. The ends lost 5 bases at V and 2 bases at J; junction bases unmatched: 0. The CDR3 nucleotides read TGTGCCAGCAGTCTAGCGGGAGCTGGGGCCAACGTCCTGACTTTC. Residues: CASSLAGAGANVLTF.

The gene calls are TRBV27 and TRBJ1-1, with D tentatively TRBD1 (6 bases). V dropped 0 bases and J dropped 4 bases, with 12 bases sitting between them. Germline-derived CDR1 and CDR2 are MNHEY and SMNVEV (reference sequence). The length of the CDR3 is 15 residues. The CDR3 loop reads CASSLSIRGGTEAFF. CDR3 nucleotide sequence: TGTGCCAGCAGTTTATCGATACGAGGGGGCACTGAAGCTTTCTTT.

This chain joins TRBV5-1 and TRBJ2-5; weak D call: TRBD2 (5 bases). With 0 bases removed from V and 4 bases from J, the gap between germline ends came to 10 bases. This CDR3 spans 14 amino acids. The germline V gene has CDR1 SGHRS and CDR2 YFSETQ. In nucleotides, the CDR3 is TGCGCCAGCAGCTTGGAGGCTAGCCCAGAGACCCAGTACTTC. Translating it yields CASSLEASPETQYF.

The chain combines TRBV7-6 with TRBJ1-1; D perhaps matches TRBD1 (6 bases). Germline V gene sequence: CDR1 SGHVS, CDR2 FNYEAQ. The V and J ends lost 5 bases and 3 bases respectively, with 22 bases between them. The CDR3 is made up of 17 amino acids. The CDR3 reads CASSQLGTRMGDTEAFF. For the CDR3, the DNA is TGTGCCAGCAGCCAGCTCGGGACAAGAATGGGGGACACTGAAGCTTTCTTT.

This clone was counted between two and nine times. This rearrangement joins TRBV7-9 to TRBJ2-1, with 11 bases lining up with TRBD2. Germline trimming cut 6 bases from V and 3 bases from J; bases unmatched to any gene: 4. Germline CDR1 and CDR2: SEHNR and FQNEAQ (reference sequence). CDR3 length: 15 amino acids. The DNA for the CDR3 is TGTGCCAGCAGGAGAGGGACTAGCGGCTACAATGAGCAGTTCTTC. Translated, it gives CASRRGTSGYNEQFF.